This paragraph covers one TCR beta chain sequence. Via MiXCR, TCRdb re-called the RT-PCR reads, giving one row per CDR3 protein. Of more than 550,000 distinct CDR3 sequences in the sample, about 14% were seen once. V dropped 2 bases and J dropped 0; count of bases not matched to a gene: 1. Germline V gene data show CDR1 as SGHRS and CDR2 as YFSETQ. This CDR3 comprises 16 residues. This receptor was obtained from a female donor in good health, serving as a healthy control. The rearrangement links TRBV5-1 to TRBJ2-1; 11 positions match TRBD1. The sequencing sample was made of memory CD4+ T cells from blood. CDR3 residues: CASSFGQGASYNEQFF. CDR3 nucleotide sequence: TGCGCCAGCAGCTTCGGACAGGGGGCCTCCTACAATGAGCAGTTCTTC.